This T cell receptor (beta chain) was sequenced for a study of blood T cell repertoires in COVID-19. Study-wide context: Researchers got acute and convalescent COVID-19 samples from the United States, Italy and Spain. T cells, B-cell-depleted T cells, or PBMCs provided the cDNA or gDNA that served as material.

Authors' processing steps: From reference gene primer amplification, estimates of nucleated cell counts were derived. Sequencing used immunoSEQ multiplex PCR; TCRdb keeps in-frame clones, though not all of them. V, J and clone size are taken as reported in that table, and D and trimming were inferred from the DNA itself. The sample lists roughly 260,000 clones; approximately 88% were seen once. Germline assignment: CDR1 LNHDA and CDR2 SQIVND (reference sequence). V was trimmed by 3 bases and J by 2 bases, leaving 11 bases between them. The CDR3 runs to 14 residues. Grouping used clinical history reported by participants in a survey and questionnaire.

Sequenced material: PBMCs or T cells enriched from blood (not recorded which). The clonotype was recovered from a woman in her twenties or thirties with acute COVID-19. This chain connects TRBV19 to TRBJ2-7, with D maybe TRBD2 (5 bases). The CDR3 sequence is CASSIGRGAYEQYF. As DNA, the CDR3 is TGTGCCAGTAGTATTGGACGGGGAGCCTACGAGCAGTACTTC. Together with reference TRBV19 and TRBJ2-7, the CDR3 gives the full variable domain: DGGITQSPKYLFRKEGQNVTLSCEQNLNHDAMYWYRQDPGQGLRLIYYSQIVNDFQKGDIAEGYSVSREKKESFPLTVTSAQKNPTAFYLCASSIGRGAYEQYFGPGTRLTVT.